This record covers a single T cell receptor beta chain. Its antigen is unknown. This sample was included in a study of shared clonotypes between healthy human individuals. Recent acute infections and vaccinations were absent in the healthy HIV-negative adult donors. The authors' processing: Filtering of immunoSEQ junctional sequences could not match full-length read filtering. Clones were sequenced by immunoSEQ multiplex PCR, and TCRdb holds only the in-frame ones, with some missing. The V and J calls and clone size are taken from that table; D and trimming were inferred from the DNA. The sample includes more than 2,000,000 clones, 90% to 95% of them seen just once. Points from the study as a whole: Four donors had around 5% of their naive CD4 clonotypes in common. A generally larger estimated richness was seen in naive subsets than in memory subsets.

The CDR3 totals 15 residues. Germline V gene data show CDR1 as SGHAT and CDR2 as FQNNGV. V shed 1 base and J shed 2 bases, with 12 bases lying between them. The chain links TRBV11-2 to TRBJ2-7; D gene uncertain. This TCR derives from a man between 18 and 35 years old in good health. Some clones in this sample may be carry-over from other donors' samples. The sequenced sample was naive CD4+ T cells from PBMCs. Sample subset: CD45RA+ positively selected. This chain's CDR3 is CASSLVGQPTYEQYF. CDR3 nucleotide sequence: TGTGCCAGCAGCTTAGTCGGCCAACCCACCTACGAGCAGTACTTC.